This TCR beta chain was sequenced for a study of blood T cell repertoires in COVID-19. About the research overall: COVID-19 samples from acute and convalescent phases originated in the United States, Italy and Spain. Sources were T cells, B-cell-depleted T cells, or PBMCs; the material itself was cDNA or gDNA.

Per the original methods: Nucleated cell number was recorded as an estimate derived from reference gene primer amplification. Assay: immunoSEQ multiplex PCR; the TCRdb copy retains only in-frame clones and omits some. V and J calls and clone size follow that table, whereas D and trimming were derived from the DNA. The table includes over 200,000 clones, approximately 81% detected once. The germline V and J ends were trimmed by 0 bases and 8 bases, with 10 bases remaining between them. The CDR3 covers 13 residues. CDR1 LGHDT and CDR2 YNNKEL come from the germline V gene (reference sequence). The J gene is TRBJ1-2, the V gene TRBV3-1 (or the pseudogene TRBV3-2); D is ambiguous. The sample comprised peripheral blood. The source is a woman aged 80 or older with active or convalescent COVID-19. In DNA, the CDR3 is TGTGCCAGCAGCCAAGACGGAGGGAGAGGCTACACCTTC. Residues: CASSQDGGRGYTF.